This T cell receptor (beta chain) comes out of a study of T cell responses to AZD1222 COVID-19 vaccine. Looking at the study overall: Second-dose timings of about 4 or about 12 weeks were pooled.

Regarding this clone: Its antigen is unidentified.

Some clones are missing from TCRdb's copy, which holds only in-frame ones; the method was immunoSEQ multiplex PCR. The sample carries 130,000 or so clones, 92% recorded once. Study results and caveats: There were mostly white British donors and more females than males, and clonal diversity was possibly underestimated.

V was clipped by 5 bases and J by 3 bases, with 16 bases between them. Germline CDR1 is SEHNR and CDR2 is FQNEAQ (reference sequence). The CDR3 spans 15 residues. The specimen comprised peripheral blood, sampled on day 0 of AZD1222 vaccination. This sequence joins TRBV7-9 and TRBJ1-2; tentative D call: TRBD1 (5 bases). This clonotype originated in an adult in good health. The CDR3 here is CASSTRTGQDYGYTF. For the CDR3, the DNA is TGTGCCAGCAGCACCAGGACGGGGCAGGACTATGGCTACACCTTC.